This TCR beta chain was retrieved from a study of blood T cell repertoires in COVID-19. Study-wide background: COVID-19 samples from acute and convalescent phases originated in the United States, Italy and Spain.

Germline V gene lookup returns CDR1 SGHRS and CDR2 YFSETQ. With 4 bases removed from V and 5 bases from J, the gap between germline ends came to 16 bases. This CDR3 contains 15 residues. Method: immunoSEQ multiplex PCR; TCRdb's copy keeps in-frame clones and lacks some. This sample carries about 200,000 clones, approximately 90% of them seen once, and the ten largest clones take around 4.8%. The TCR sequence derives from a woman in her forties with acute or convalescent COVID-19. The material sequenced was peripheral blood. The gene calls are TRBV5-1 and TRBJ1-5; D possibly corresponds to TRBD1 (5 bases). Here the CDR3 reads CASSPGGGRHQPQHF. CDR3 DNA: TGCGCCAGCAGCCCCGGGGGAGGGAGACATCAGCCCCAGCATTTT.